This T cell receptor beta chain was retrieved from a study of follicular helper T cells after annual influenza vaccination. Findings and limits, study-wide: ICOS+CD38+ cTfh clonality change tracked circulating plasmablast frequency change.

Comment on this clone: Its antigen is undetermined.

The CDR3 runs 18 residues. Germline V gene sequence: CDR1 MNHEY, CDR2 SMNVEV (reference sequence). The ends were cut back, 2 bases at V and 6 bases at J, with 23 bases in the middle. Sequencing was performed with immunoSEQ multiplex PCR; in TCRdb, only in-frame clones are kept and a portion is missing. The sample carries roughly 5,400 clones, approximately 85% recorded once. Time point noted: 2015-2016 season, pre-vaccination. Adults received seasonal inactivated influenza vaccine, with sorted blood CD4 subsets sequenced before and after. V is TRBV27 and J is TRBJ2-1, with a possible D match to TRBD2 (6 bases). The sample here was CXCR5+ CD38- circulating T follicular helper cells from blood, taken on the day of influenza vaccination. Subset noted: circulating Tfh, non-naive CD4+CXCR5+PD-1+ (ICOS+CD38+ or ICOS-CD38-). This TCR derives from an adult who received the influenza vaccine. For the CDR3, the DNA is TGTGCCAGCAGTTTAATGAGAGGGACGGGAGTGCTAGGCAATGAGCAGTTCTTC. Translated, it gives CASSLMRGTGVLGNEQFF.